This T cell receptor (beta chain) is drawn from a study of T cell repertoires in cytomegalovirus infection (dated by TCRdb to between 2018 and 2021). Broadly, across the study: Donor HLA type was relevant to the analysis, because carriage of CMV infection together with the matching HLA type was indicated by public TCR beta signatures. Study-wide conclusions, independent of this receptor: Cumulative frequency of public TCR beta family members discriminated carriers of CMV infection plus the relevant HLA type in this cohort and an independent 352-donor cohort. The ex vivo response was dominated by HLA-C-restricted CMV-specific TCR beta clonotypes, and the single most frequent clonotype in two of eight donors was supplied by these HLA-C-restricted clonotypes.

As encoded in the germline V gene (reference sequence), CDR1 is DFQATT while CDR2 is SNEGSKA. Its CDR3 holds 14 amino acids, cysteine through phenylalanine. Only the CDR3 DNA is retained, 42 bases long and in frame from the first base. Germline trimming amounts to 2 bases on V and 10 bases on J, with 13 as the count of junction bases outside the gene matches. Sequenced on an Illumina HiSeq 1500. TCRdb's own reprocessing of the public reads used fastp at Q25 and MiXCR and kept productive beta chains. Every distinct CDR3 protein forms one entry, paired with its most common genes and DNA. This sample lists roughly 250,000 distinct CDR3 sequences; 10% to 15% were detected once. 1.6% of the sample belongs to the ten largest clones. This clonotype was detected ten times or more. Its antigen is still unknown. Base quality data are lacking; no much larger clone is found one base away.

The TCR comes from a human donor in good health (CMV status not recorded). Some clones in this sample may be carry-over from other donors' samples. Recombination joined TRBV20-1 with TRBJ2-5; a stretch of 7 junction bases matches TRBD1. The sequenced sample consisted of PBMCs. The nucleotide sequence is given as TGCAGTGCTAGATCTCCGGCGCCTCAGGGGGACCAGTACTTC. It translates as CSARSPAPQGDQYF.